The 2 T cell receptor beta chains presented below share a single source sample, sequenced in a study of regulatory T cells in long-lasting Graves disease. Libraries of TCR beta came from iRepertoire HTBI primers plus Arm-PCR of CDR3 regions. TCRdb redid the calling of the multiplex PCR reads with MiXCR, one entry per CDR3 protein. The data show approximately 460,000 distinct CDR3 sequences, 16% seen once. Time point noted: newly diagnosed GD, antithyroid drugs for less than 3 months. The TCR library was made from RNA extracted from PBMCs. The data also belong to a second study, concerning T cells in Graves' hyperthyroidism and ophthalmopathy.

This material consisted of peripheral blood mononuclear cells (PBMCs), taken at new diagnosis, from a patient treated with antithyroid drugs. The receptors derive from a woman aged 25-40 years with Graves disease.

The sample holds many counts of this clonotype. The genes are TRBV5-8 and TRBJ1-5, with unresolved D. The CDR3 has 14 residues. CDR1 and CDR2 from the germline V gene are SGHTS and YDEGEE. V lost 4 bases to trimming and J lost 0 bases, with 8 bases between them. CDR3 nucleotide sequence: TGTGCCAGCAGCCCCTATTATAGCAATCAGCCCCAGCATTTT. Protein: CASSPYYSNQPQHF.

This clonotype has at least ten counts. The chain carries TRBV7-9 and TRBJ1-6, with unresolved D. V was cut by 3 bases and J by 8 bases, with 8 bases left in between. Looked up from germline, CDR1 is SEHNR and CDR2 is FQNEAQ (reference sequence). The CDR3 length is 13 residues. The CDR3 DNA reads TGTGCCAGCAGCTTGGCAGTAGATTCACCCCTCCACTTT. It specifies CASSLAVDSPLHF.